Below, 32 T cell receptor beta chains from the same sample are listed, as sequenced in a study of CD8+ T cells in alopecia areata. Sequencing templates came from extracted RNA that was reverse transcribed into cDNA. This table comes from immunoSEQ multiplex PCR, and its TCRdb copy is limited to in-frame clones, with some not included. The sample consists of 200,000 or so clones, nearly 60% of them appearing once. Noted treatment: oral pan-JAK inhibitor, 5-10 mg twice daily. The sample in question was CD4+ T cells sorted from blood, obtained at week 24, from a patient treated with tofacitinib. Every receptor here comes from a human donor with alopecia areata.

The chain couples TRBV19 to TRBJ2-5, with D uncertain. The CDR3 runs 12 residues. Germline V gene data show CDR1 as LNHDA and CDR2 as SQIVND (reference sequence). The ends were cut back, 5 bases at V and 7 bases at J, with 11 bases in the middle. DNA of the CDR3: TGTGCCAGTAGTCCGCCCGAAGGGACCCAGTACTTC. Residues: CASSPPEGTQYF.

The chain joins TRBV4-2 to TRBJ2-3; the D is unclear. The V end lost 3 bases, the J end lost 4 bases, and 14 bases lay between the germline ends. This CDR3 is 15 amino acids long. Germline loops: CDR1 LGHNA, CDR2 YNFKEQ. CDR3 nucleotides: TGTGCCAGCAGCCATCCGGGCCCCTTCCCAGATACGCAGTATTTT. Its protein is CASSHPGPFPDTQYF.

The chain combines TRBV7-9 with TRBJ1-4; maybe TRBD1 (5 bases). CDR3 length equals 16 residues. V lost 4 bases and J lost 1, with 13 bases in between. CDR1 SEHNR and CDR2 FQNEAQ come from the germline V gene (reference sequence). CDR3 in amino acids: CASSSTGGGTNEKLFF. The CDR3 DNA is TGTGCCAGCAGCTCTACCGGGGGAGGAACTAATGAAAAACTGTTTTTT.

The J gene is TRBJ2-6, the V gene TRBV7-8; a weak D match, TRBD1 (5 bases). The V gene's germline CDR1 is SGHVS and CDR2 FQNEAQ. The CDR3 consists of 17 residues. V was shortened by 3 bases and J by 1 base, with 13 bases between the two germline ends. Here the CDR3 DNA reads TGTGCCAGCAGCTTCATACAGGCCAATTCTGGGGCCAACGTCCTGACTTTC. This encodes CASSFIQANSGANVLTF. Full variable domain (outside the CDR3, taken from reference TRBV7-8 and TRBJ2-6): GAGVSQSPRYKVAKRGQDVALRCDPISGHVSLFWYQQALGQGPEFLTYFQNEAQLDKSGLPSDRFFAERPEGSVSTLKIQRTQQEDSAVYLCASSFIQANSGANVLTFGAGSRLTVL.

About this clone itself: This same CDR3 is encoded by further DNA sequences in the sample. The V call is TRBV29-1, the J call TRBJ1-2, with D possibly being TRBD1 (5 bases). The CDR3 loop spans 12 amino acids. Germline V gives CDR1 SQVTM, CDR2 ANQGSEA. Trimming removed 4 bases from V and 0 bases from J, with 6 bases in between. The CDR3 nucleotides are TGCAGCGTTGTGACAGCTAACTATGGCTACACCTTC. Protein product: CSVVTANYGYTF. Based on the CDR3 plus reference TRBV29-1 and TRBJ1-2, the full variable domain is SAVISQKPSRDICQRGTSLTIQCQVDSQVTMMFWYRQQPGQSLTLIATANQGSEATYESGFVIDKFPISRPNLTFSTLTVSNMSPEDSSIYLCSVVTANYGYTFGSGTRLTVV.

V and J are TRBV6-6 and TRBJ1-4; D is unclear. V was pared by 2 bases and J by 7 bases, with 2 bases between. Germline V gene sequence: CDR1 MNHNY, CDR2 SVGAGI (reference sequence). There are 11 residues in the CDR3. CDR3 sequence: CASSYGEKLFF. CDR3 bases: TGTGCCAGCAGTTACGGTGAAAAACTGTTTTTT.

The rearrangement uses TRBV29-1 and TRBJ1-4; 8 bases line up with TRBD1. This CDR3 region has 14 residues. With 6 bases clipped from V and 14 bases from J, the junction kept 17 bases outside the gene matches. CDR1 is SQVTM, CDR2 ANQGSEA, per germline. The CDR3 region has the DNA TGCAGCGTAGAAAGGACAGGGCAACCTCGGCGCCTGTTTTTT. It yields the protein CSVERTGQPRRLFF.

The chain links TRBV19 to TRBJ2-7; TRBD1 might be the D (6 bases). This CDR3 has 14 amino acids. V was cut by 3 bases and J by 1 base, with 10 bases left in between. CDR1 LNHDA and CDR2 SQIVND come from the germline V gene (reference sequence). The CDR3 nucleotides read TGTGCCAGTAGTATGGGGACAAGTTCCTACGAGCAGTACTTC. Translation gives CASSMGTSSYEQYF.

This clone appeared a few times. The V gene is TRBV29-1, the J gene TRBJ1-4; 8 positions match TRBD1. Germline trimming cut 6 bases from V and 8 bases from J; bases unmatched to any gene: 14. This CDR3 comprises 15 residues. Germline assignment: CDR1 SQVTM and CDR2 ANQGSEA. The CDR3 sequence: CSVASWTGLGEKLFF. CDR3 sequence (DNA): TGCAGCGTGGCCAGTTGGACAGGGCTTGGGGAAAAACTGTTTTTT.

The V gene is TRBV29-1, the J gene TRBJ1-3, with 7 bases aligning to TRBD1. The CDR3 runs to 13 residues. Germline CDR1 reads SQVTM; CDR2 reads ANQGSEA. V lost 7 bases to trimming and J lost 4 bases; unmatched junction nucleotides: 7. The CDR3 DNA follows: TGCAGCGCTCACAGGGGAGACGGAAACACCATATATTTT. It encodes CSAHRGDGNTIYF. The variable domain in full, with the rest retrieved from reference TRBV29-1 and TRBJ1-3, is SAVISQKPSRDICQRGTSLTIQCQVDSQVTMMFWYRQQPGQSLTLIATANQGSEATYESGFVIDKFPISRPNLTFSTLTVSNMSPEDSSIYLCSAHRGDGNTIYFGEGSWLTVV.

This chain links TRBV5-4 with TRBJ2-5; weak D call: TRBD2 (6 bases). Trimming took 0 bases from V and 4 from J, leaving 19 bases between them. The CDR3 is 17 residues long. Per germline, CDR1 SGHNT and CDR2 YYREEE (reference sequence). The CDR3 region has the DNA TGTGCCAGCAGCTTGGGAAAAGGGACTGGGGTTTTAGAGACCCAGTACTTC. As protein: CASSLGKGTGVLETQYF.

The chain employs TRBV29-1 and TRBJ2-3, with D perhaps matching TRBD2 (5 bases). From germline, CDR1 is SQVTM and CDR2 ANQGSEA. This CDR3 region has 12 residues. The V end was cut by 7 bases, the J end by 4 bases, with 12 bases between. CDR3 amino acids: CSAGLRADTQYF. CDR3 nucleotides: TGCAGCGCAGGACTCCGGGCAGATACGCAGTATTTT.

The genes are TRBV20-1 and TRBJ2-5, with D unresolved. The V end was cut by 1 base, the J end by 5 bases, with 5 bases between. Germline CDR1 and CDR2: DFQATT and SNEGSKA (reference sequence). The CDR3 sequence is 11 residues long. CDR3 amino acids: CSARVDETQYF. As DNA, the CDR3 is TGCAGTGCTAGAGTAGATGAGACCCAGTACTTC.

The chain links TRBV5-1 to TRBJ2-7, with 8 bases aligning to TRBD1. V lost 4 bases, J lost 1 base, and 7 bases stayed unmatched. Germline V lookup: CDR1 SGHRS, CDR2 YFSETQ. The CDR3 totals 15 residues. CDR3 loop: CASSQMRTGSYEQYF. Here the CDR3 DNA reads TGCGCCAGCAGCCAGATGAGGACAGGGTCCTACGAGCAGTACTTC.

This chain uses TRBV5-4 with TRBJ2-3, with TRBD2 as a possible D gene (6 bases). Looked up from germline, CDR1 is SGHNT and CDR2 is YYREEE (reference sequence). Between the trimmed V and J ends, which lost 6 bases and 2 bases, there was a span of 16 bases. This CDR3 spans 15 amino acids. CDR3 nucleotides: TGTGCCAGCACCGAATACGGGGGTATCACAGATACGCAGTATTTT. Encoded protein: CASTEYGGITDTQYF. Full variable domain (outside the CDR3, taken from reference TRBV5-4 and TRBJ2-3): ETGVTQSPTHLIKTRGQQVTLRCSSQSGHNTVSWYQQALGQGPQFIFQYYREEENGRGNFPPRFSGLQFPNYSSELNVNALELDDSALYLCASTEYGGITDTQYFGPGTRLTVL.

The CDR3 bases are TGTGCCATCAGTGACTACGGCAACGTCCTGACTTTC. As protein: CAISDYGNVLTF. This chain uses TRBV10-3 with TRBJ2-6; D is unclear. The germline CDR1 and CDR2 sequences are ENHRY and SYGVKD. V lost 3 bases to trimming and J lost 9 bases, with 6 bases between them. This CDR3 has 12 amino acids.

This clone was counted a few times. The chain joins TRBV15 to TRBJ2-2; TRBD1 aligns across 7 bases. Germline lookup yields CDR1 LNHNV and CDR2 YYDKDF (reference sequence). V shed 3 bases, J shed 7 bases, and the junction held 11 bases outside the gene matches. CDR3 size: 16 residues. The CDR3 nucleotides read TGTGCCACCAGCAGTCTGGGACAGCTCGGCGTCGGGGAGCTGTTTTTT. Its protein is CATSSLGQLGVGELFF.

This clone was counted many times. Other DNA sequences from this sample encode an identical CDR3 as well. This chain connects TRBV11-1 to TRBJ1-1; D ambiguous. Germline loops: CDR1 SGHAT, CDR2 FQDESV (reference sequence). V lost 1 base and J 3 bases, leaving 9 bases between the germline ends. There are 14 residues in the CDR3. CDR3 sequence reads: CASSLVAGDTEAFF. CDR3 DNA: TGTGCCAGCAGCTTAGTCGCGGGTGACACTGAAGCTTTCTTT.

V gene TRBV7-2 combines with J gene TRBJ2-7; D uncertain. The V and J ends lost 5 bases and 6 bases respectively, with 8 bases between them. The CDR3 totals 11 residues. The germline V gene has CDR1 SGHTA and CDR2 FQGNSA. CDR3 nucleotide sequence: TGTGCCAGCAGCCCCAGAGCCGAGCAGTACTTC. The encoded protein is CASSPRAEQYF.

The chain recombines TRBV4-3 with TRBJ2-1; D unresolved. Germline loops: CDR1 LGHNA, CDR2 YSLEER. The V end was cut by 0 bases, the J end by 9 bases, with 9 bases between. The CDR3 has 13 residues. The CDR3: CASSQDWRGEQFF. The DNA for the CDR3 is TGCGCCAGCAGCCAAGATTGGCGTGGTGAGCAGTTCTTC.

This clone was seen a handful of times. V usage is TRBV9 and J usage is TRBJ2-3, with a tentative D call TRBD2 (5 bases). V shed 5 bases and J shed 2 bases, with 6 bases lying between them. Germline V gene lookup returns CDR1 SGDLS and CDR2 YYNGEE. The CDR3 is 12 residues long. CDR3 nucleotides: TGTGCCAGCAGGGGAGACACAGATACGCAGTATTTT. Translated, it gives CASRGDTDTQYF.

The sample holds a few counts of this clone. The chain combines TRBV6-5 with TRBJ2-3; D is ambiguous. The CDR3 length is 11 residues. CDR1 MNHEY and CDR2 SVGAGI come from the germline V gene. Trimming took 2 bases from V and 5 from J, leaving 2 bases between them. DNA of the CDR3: TGTGCCAGCAGTTACGGAGATACGCAGTATTTT. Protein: CASSYGDTQYF.

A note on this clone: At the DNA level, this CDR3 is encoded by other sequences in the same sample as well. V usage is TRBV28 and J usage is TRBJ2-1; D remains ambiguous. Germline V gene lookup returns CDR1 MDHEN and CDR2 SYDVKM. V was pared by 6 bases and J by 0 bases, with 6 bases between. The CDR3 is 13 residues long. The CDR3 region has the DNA TGTGCCAGCAGGGGAAGCTCCTACAATGAGCAGTTCTTC. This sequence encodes CASRGSSYNEQFF.

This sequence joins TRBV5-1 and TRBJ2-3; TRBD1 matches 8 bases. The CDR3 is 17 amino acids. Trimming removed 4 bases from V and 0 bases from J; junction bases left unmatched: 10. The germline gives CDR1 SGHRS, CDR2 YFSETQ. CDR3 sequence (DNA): TGCGCCAGCAGCCTTCCCCGGACAGGGCCTAGCACAGATACGCAGTATTTT. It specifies CASSLPRTGPSTDTQYF.

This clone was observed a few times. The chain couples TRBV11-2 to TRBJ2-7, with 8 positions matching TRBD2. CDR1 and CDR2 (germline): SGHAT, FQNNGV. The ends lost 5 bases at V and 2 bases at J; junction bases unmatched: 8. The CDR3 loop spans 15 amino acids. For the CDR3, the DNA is TGTGCCAGCAGCCGGTTGGCTAGCGGGCCCTACGAGCAGTACTTC. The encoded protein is CASSRLASGPYEQYF.

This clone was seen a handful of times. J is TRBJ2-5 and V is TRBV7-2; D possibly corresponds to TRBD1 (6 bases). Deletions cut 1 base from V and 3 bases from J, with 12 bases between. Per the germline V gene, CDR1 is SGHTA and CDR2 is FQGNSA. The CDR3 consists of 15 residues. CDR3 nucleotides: TGTGCCAGCAGCTTAGTCTGGGGGCGGGAAGAGACCCAGTACTTC. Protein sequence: CASSLVWGREETQYF.

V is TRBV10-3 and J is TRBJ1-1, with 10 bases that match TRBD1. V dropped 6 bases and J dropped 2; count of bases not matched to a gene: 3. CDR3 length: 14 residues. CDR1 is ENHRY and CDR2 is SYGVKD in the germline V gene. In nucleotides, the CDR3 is TGTGCCATCAGCGTGACAGGGGGCAACACTGAAGCTTTCTTT. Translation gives CAISVTGGNTEAFF.

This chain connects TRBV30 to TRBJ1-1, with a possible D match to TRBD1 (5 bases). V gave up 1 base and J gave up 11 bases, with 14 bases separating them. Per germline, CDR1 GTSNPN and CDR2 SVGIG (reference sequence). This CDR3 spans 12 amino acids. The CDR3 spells CAWSGDRSRAFF. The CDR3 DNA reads TGTGCCTGGAGTGGGGACCGGAGCAGGGCTTTCTTT.

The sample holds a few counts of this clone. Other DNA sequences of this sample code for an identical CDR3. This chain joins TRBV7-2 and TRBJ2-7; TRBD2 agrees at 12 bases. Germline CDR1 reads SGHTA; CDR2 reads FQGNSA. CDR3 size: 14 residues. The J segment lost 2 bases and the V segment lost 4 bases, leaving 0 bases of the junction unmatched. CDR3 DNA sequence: TGTGCCAGCAGCTGGACTAGCGGGACCTACGAGCAGTACTTC. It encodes CASSWTSGTYEQYF.

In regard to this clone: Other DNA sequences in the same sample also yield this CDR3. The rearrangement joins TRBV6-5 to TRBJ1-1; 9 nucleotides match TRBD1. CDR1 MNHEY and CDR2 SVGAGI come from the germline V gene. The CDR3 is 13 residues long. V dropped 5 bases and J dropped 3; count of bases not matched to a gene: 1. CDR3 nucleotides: TGTGCCAGCAGTAGACAGGGGGACACTGAAGCTTTCTTT. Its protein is CASSRQGDTEAFF.

The CDR3 region is CASSQEAYWSNQPQHF. Written as DNA, the CDR3 is TGCGCCAGCAGCCAAGAGGCCTACTGGAGCAATCAGCCCCAGCATTTT. The rearrangement uses TRBV4-1 and TRBJ1-5; no firm D call. Trimming pared 0 bases from V and 1 base from J, leaving 10 bases between. Germline V gene lookup returns CDR1 MGHRA and CDR2 YSYEKL. The CDR3 consists of 16 residues.

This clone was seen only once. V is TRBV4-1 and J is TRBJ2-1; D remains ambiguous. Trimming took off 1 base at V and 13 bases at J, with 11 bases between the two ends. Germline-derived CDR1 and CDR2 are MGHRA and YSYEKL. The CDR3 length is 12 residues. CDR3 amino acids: CASSQANRAQFF. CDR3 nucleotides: TGCGCCAGCAGCCAAGCAAATAGGGCACAGTTCTTC.